A selection of T cell receptor beta chains follows, all from one sample in a study of beta chain features in type 1 diabetes. The method was immunoSEQ multiplex PCR; TCRdb's version includes in-frame clones alone and lacks a portion of them. The repertoire includes roughly 340,000 clones, approximately 12% of them detected once, and approximately 0.011% sits in the top ten. What was sequenced was naive CD4+ T cells from blood. These receptors were taken from a young woman with type 1 diabetes. CDR3s include the opening cysteine and the closing phenylalanine or tryptophan. A D gene is named only where the DNA matches it firmly. The listing skips clone size in some rows; elsewhere it reads once, few, many or a size class.

length: 12; J: TRBJ1-5; size: NA; D: NA; V: TRBV28; CDR3: CASQGSNQPQHF; DNA: TGTGCCAGCCAGGGAAGCAATCAGCCCCAGCATTTT
length: 15; J: TRBJ1-6; size: few; D: TRBD1; V: TRBV7-2; CDR3: CASSGGDRAASPLHF; DNA: TGTGCCAGCAGCGGCGGGGACAGGGCGGCTTCACCCCTCCACTTT
length: 14; J: TRBJ1-5; size: few; D: NA; V: TRBV9; CDR3: CASSVGQDIFPQHF; DNA: TGTGCCAGCAGCGTGGGGCAGGACATTTTTCCCCAGCATTTT
length: 14; J: TRBJ2-7; size: few; D: TRBD1; V: TRBV28; CDR3: CASRTGTGSYEQYF; DNA: TGTGCCAGCAGGACCGGGACAGGGTCTTACGAGCAGTACTTC
length: 17; J: TRBJ2-7; size: NA; D: NA; V: TRBV11-2; CDR3: CASSLVLGRGLGYEQYF; DNA: TGTGCCAGCAGCTTAGTGCTCGGCAGGGGATTAGGGTACGAGCAGTACTTC
length: 15; J: TRBJ2-1; size: NA; D: NA; V: TRBV6-5; CDR3: CASSYSSGTYNEQFF; DNA: TGTGCCAGCAGTTACTCTTCGGGAACCTACAATGAGCAGTTCTTC
length: 14; J: TRBJ2-7; size: few; D: TRBD1; V: TRBV7-9; CDR3: CASSRRDRGFEQYF; DNA: TGTGCCAGCAGCCGCCGGGACAGGGGTTTCGAGCAGTACTTC
length: 13; J: TRBJ1-1; size: few; D: NA; V: TRBV29-1; CDR3: CSPTLGMNTEAFF; DNA: TGCAGCCCGACTCTCGGTATGAACACTGAAGCTTTCTTT
length: 17; J: TRBJ2-5; size: NA; D: NA; V: TRBV5-1; CDR3: CASMPSYNRVLSETQYF; DNA: TGCGCCAGCATGCCCTCCTACAACAGGGTTCTCTCGGAGACCCAGTACTTC
length: 13; J: TRBJ1-1; size: NA; D: NA; V: TRBV5-6; CDR3: CASSLADGLWAFF; DNA: TGTGCCAGCAGCTTGGCGGACGGACTATGGGCTTTCTTT
length: 13; J: TRBJ1-2; size: NA; D: TRBD1; V: TRBV7-3; CDR3: CASSLMTGKGYTF; DNA: TGTGCCAGCAGCTTGATGACAGGGAAGGGCTACACCTTC
length: 15; J: TRBJ2-3; size: NA; D: NA; V: TRBV14; CDR3: CASSQGAGFTDTQYF; DNA: TGTGCCAGCAGCCAAGGAGCAGGATTCACAGATACGCAGTATTTT
length: 16; J: TRBJ1-2; size: NA; D: NA; V: TRBV9; CDR3: CASSAQPSALNYGYTF; DNA: TGTGCCAGCAGCGCCCAGCCGAGCGCCCTTAACTATGGCTACACCTTC
length: 14; J: TRBJ1-1; size: few; D: NA; V: TRBV28; CDR3: CASTLPGRTTEAFF; DNA: TGTGCCAGCACCCTCCCAGGGCGTACCACTGAAGCTTTCTTT
length: 20; J: TRBJ2-7; size: NA; D: TRBD2; V: TRBV9; CDR3: CASSIREVAGEARGSYEQYF; DNA: TGTGCCAGCAGCATCCGAGAAGTAGCGGGAGAAGCTCGCGGTTCCTACGAGCAGTACTTC
length: 16; J: TRBJ2-7; size: few; D: NA; V: TRBV23-1; CDR3: CASSHPRRGSLKEQYF; DNA: TGCGCCAGCAGTCACCCCCGGCGGGGCAGCTTGAAGGAGCAGTACTTC
length: 14; J: TRBJ2-1; size: NA; D: NA; V: TRBV29-1; CDR3: CSVVLGTSHNEQFF; DNA: TGCAGCGTTGTTTTAGGGACTTCTCACAATGAGCAGTTCTTC
length: 10; J: TRBJ2-1; size: few; D: NA; V: TRBV6-5; CDR3: CASGDLAQFF; DNA: TGTGCCAGCGGAGATTTGGCGCAGTTCTTC
length: 16; J: TRBJ2-7; size: few; D: NA; V: TRBV9; CDR3: CASSPRHGTMALEQYF; DNA: TGTGCCAGCAGCCCCCGACACGGGACAATGGCCCTCGAGCAGTACTTC
length: 13; J: TRBJ1-1; size: NA; D: NA; V: TRBV6-4; CDR3: CASSASGNTEAFF; DNA: TGTGCCAGCAGCGCCTCAGGAAACACTGAAGCTTTCTTT
length: 12; J: TRBJ1-1; size: few; D: NA; V: TRBV29-1; CDR3: CSVEALSVGAFF; DNA: TGCAGCGTTGAGGCTTTGTCAGTTGGAGCTTTCTTT
length: 15; J: TRBJ1-6; size: few; D: NA; V: TRBV15; CDR3: CATSRGRALRSPLHF; DNA: TGTGCCACCAGCAGAGGCAGGGCCCTGAGGTCACCCCTCCACTTT
length: 13; J: TRBJ2-3; size: NA; D: NA; V: TRBV9; CDR3: CASSPTGTDTQYF; DNA: TGTGCCAGCAGCCCCACCGGGACAGATACGCAGTATTTT
length: 14; J: TRBJ2-7; size: NA; D: TRBD1; V: TRBV7-9; CDR3: CASEGGTGTYEQYF; DNA: TGTGCCAGCGAAGGTGGGACAGGGACCTACGAGCAGTACTTC
length: 14; J: TRBJ2-5; size: few; D: NA; V: TRBV6-5; CDR3: CASSYRWGRETQYF; DNA: TGTGCCAGCAGTTACAGGTGGGGGCGAGAGACCCAGTACTTC
length: 18; J: TRBJ2-3; size: few; D: TRBD2; V: TRBV30; CDR3: CAWSVGRTSGRAPDTQYF; DNA: TGTGCCTGGAGTGTAGGAAGGACTAGCGGGAGGGCCCCAGATACGCAGTATTTT
length: 13; J: TRBJ2-3; size: NA; D: TRBD2; V: TRBV29-1; CDR3: CSARRGGTDTQYF; DNA: TGCAGCGCCCGGCGGGGGGGCACAGATACGCAGTATTTT
length: 13; J: TRBJ2-1; size: few; D: TRBD2; V: TRBV7-9; CDR3: CASSLRTSDEQFF; DNA: TGTGCCAGCAGCCTTCGGACTAGCGATGAGCAGTTCTTC
length: 15; J: TRBJ1-6; size: few; D: TRBD1; V: TRBV14; CDR3: CASRFQGAYNSPLHF; DNA: TGTGCCAGCAGGTTTCAGGGGGCCTATAATTCACCCCTCCACTTT
length: 13; J: TRBJ2-7; size: NA; D: TRBD1; V: TRBV25-1; CDR3: CASKGTGRHEQYF; DNA: TGTGCCAGCAAAGGGACAGGGCGCCACGAGCAGTACTTC
length: 13; J: TRBJ2-4; size: few; D: TRBD2; V: TRBV7-9; CDR3: CASSVGTTNIQYF; DNA: TGTGCCAGCAGCGTCGGGACTACAAACATTCAGTACTTC
length: 14; J: TRBJ1-2; size: few; D: TRBD1; V: TRBV7-2; CDR3: CASSRATGGDGYTF; DNA: TGTGCCAGCAGCCGGGCGACAGGGGGAGATGGCTACACCTTC
length: 13; J: TRBJ2-5; size: few; D: NA; V: TRBV10-3; CDR3: CANRGDRGETQYF; DNA: TGTGCCAACCGAGGAGATCGAGGGGAGACCCAGTACTTC
length: 12; J: TRBJ1-5; size: few; D: NA; V: TRBV29-1; CDR3: CSVGQGNQPQHF; DNA: TGCAGCGTTGGACAGGGCAATCAGCCCCAGCATTTT
length: 15; J: TRBJ1-1; size: few; D: NA; V: TRBV7-9; CDR3: CASSRGGNTNTEAFF; DNA: TGTGCCAGCAGTCGGGGGGGTAATACGAACACTGAAGCTTTCTTT
length: 13; J: TRBJ2-1; size: NA; D: TRBD1; V: TRBV11-2; CDR3: CASHGTGANEQFF; DNA: TGTGCCAGCCACGGGACAGGTGCCAATGAGCAGTTCTTC
length: 13; J: TRBJ1-1; size: NA; D: NA; V: TRBV19; CDR3: CASSRSQGGRAFF; DNA: TGTGCCAGTAGTCGATCCCAGGGTGGGCGAGCTTTCTTT
length: 14; J: TRBJ2-7; size: few; D: NA; V: TRBV29-1; CDR3: CSAKASQGSYEQYF; DNA: TGCAGCGCTAAGGCTTCACAGGGATCCTACGAGCAGTACTTC
length: 13; J: TRBJ2-7; size: NA; D: NA; V: TRBV2; CDR3: CASSRGLRGEQYF; DNA: TGTGCCAGCAGTCGGGGACTTCGAGGCGAGCAGTACTTC
length: 15; J: TRBJ2-5; size: NA; D: TRBD2; V: TRBV7-8; CDR3: CASTQRLAGQETQYF; DNA: TGTGCCAGCACCCAACGACTAGCGGGACAAGAGACCCAGTACTTC
length: 13; J: TRBJ1-2; size: NA; D: NA; V: TRBV2; CDR3: CASSVEGVYGYTF; DNA: TGTGCCAGCAGTGTTGAAGGGGTCTATGGCTACACCTTC
length: 15; J: TRBJ2-7; size: NA; D: TRBD2; V: TRBV28; CDR3: CASSLTAGGTYEQYF; DNA: TGTGCCAGCAGTTTAACAGCGGGGGGGACCTACGAGCAGTACTTC
length: 15; J: TRBJ1-2; size: NA; D: NA; V: TRBV4-3; CDR3: CASSQTRRVNYGYTF; DNA: TGCGCCAGCAGCCAGACGCGACGGGTTAACTATGGCTACACCTTC
length: 11; J: TRBJ2-1; size: few; D: NA; V: TRBV29-1; CDR3: CSVAGYTEQFF; DNA: TGCAGCGTTGCGGGGTACACTGAGCAGTTCTTC
length: 19; J: TRBJ2-7; size: NA; D: TRBD2; V: TRBV7-9; CDR3: CASSSPLAGVGLATYEQYF; DNA: TGTGCCAGCAGCTCACCACTAGCGGGAGTAGGGCTAGCCACGTACGAGCAGTACTTC